The clone carrying this T cell receptor beta chain has a count of ten or more. Its antigen is not identified. This specimen comes from a study of T cells in Graves' hyperthyroidism and ophthalmopathy. Regions amplified from RNA transcripts were the TCR beta CDR3 regions. A set of HTBI primers served as the primers for a first-round RT-PCR of the TCR CDR3. TCRdb used MiXCR to reprocess the multiplex PCR reads, holding one entry per CDR3 protein. The table lists approximately 210,000 distinct CDR3 sequences, under 20% of them singletons. V lost 2 bases to trimming and J lost 6 bases, with 12 bases between them. CDR1 is SQVTM, CDR2 ANQGSEA, per germline. This CDR3 is built from 13 residues. For the diagnoses, clinical symptoms, serum thyroxine and TRAb, thyroid ultrasound and orbital computed tomography were used. General observations from the study: Ophthalmopathy was told apart from stable hyperthyroidism by a 13 V-J model.

Sample: blood. The chain combines TRBV29-1 with TRBJ2-3; weak D call: TRBD2 (5 bases). This clonotype originated in a man aged 50 or older with Graves' hyperthyroidism. CDR3: CSVELGSRDTQYF. In nucleotides, the CDR3 is TGCAGCGTTGAATTAGGGAGTCGCGATACGCAGTATTTT.